This T cell receptor beta chain was documented in a study of blood T cell repertoires in COVID-19. Only in-frame clones appear in the TCRdb table, and some are missing; sequencing was by immunoSEQ multiplex PCR. The table lists roughly 200,000 clones, roughly 86% of them singletons. Per the germline V gene, CDR1 is LGHNA and CDR2 is YNFKEQ. The CDR3 covers 15 residues. The V gene end was trimmed by 1 base and the J gene end by 5 bases; junction bases not matched to a gene: 7. The sequence derives from a man aged 40-55 years with active or convalescent COVID-19. Source material: peripheral blood. The V and J genes are TRBV4-2 and TRBJ2-7, with TRBD1 identical over 8 bases. CDR3 coding DNA: TGTGCCAGCAGCCAAGCGACAGGGGTTGTCAACGAGCAGTACTTC. It translates to CASSQATGVVNEQYF.